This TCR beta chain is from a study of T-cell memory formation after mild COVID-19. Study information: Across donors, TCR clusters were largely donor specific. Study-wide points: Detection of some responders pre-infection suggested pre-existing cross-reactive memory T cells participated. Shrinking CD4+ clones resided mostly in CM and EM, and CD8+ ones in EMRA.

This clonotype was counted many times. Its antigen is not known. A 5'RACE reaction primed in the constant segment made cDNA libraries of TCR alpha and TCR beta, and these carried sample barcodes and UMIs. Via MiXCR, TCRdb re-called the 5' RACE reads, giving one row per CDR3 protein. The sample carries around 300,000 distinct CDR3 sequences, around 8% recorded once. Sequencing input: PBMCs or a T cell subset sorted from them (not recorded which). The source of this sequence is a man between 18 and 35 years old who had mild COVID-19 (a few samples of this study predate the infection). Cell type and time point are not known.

CDR3 region: CASSLTGGSYNEQFF. The DNA for the CDR3 is TGTGCCAGCAGCCTGACAGGGGGCTCCTACAATGAGCAGTTCTTC. This chain uses TRBV6-4 with TRBJ2-1; TRBD1 matches at 9 bases. Germline loops: CDR1 MRHNA, CDR2 SNTAGT. The CDR3 has 15 amino acids. V lost 6 bases to trimming and J lost 0 bases; unmatched junction nucleotides: 3.